Presented here are 22 T cell receptor beta chains from one specimen sequenced in a study of cytomegalovirus exposure and HLA in healthy donors. The PCR was carried out with 60 Vbeta primers and 13 Jbeta primers. Assay used: immunoSEQ multiplex PCR; TCRdb lists only in-frame clones, some missing. The data show about 160,000 clones, around 80% seen once. Source material: PBMCs. These receptors all come from a man aged 35-49 years in good health and CMV-seronegative.

This chain joins TRBV7-9 and TRBJ1-1; 8 bases fit TRBD1. Germline trimming cut 5 bases from V and 0 bases from J; bases unmatched to any gene: 5. CDR3 length: 15 amino acids. Germline V CDR1 and CDR2: SEHNR, FQNEAQ (reference sequence). The CDR3 nucleotides read TGTGCCAGCAGCACAGGGGGGCGTTTGAACACTGAAGCTTTCTTT. This translates into CASSTGGRLNTEAFF. The full variable domain, with the rest looked up from reference TRBV7-9 and TRBJ1-1, is DTGVSQNPRHKITKRGQNVTFRCDPISEHNRLYWYRQTLGQGPEFLTYFQNEAQLEKSRLLSDRFSAERPKGSFSTLEIQRTEQGDSAMYLCASSTGGRLNTEAFFGQGTRLTVV.

The sample holds one count of this clone. For the CDR3, the DNA is TGTGCCAGCAGCTTGGCCGGGCTTGGGAAGGCCGGGGGGACCCAGTACTTC. This gives the protein CASSLAGLGKAGGTQYF. The chain is built from TRBV5-4 and TRBJ2-5, with D possibly matching TRBD2 (6 bases). Germline CDR1 SGHNT, CDR2 YYREEE (reference sequence). There are 17 residues in the CDR3. V shed 0 bases and J shed 7 bases, with 22 bases lying between them.

As regards this clone: Just one base apart from a much larger clone, this may be a read error. The chain has TRBV2 and TRBJ1-1; the D gene is possibly TRBD1 (5 bases). Trimming removed 5 bases at V and 4 bases at J, with 11 bases between. The germline V gene has CDR1 SNHLY and CDR2 FYNNEI. The CDR3 is 13 amino acids. In DNA, the CDR3 is TGTGCCAGCAGTCTCGGGGGGGGCACTGAAGCTTTCTTT. Encoded protein: CASSLGGGTEAFF.

The chain employs TRBV16 and TRBJ1-2, with TRBD1 as a possible D gene (6 bases). Germline CDR1 KGHSY, CDR2 FQNENV. The CDR3 contains 14 residues. The V and J ends lost 4 bases and 3 bases respectively, with 12 bases between them. Written as DNA, the CDR3 is TGTGCCAGCAGCCCTTACAGGGTCCACTATGGCTACACCTTC. Its translation: CASSPYRVHYGYTF.

This clone was observed a few times. The J gene is TRBJ2-5, the V gene TRBV6-6; D gene ambiguous. The length of the CDR3 is 14 residues. Germline V CDR1 and CDR2: MNHNY, SVGAGI (reference sequence). Trimming cost V 4 bases and J 1 base, with 10 bases left between them. The CDR3: CASSWWSSQETQYF. CDR3 nucleotide sequence: TGTGCCAGCAGTTGGTGGTCTAGCCAAGAGACCCAGTACTTC.

This clone was found a few times. This sequence joins TRBV6-6 and TRBJ1-3, with unresolved D. CDR1 is MNHNY, CDR2 SVGAGI, per germline (reference sequence). The CDR3 length is 13 residues. Trimming shortened V by 8 bases and J by 4 bases, and 12 bases separated the two germline ends. The CDR3 DNA reads as TGTGCCAGCCGTCCCGTCTCGGGAAACACCATATATTTT. Protein: CASRPVSGNTIYF.

The rearrangement uses TRBV27 and TRBJ2-7; D may be TRBD1 (5 bases). The germline V gene encodes CDR1 MNHEY and CDR2 SMNVEV (reference sequence). V was trimmed by 7 bases and J by 0 bases, leaving 13 bases between them. CDR3 length equals 14 residues. The CDR3 DNA is TGTGCCAGCAAGGGATCCAGGGACTCCTACGAGCAGTACTTC. Protein product: CASKGSRDSYEQYF.

As DNA, the CDR3 is TGTGCCAGCAGTTTATCGTGGACTAGCGGGAGTCCGCCCTATACGCAGTATTTT. It translates to CASSLSWTSGSPPYTQYF. This chain links TRBV27 with TRBJ2-3, with TRBD2 matching over 13 bases. Germline-derived CDR1 and CDR2 are MNHEY and SMNVEV (reference sequence). The CDR3 is 18 amino acids. With 0 bases clipped from V and 7 bases from J, the junction kept 10 bases outside the gene matches.

The chain recombines TRBV4-1 with TRBJ2-2; the D gene is possibly TRBD2 (5 bases). This CDR3 contains 14 residues. The ends were cut back, 4 bases at V and 3 bases at J, with 9 bases in the middle. CDR1 MGHRA and CDR2 YSYEKL come from the germline V gene. This CDR3 is CASSPGLYTGELFF. CDR3 coding DNA: TGCGCCAGCAGCCCCGGACTGTACACCGGGGAGCTGTTTTTT.

The chain uses TRBV7-9 and TRBJ1-3, with D possibly matching TRBD1 (5 bases). CDR1 and CDR2 from the germline V gene are SEHNR and FQNEAQ (reference sequence). V was trimmed by 3 bases and J by 0 bases, leaving 9 bases between them. The length of the CDR3 is 15 residues. The CDR3 nucleotides read TGTGCCAGCAGCTTGGCGGGGGACTCTGGAAACACCATATATTTT. Encoded protein: CASSLAGDSGNTIYF. Variable domain in full (rest from reference TRBV7-9 and TRBJ1-3): DTGVSQNPRHKITKRGQNVTFRCDPISEHNRLYWYRQTLGQGPEFLTYFQNEAQLEKSRLLSDRFSAERPKGSFSTLEIQRTEQGDSAMYLCASSLAGDSGNTIYFGEGSWLTVV.

This clone was counted only a few times. The chain uses TRBV2 and TRBJ2-7, with D possibly being TRBD1 (6 bases). In germline, CDR1 is SNHLY, CDR2 FYNNEI. The CDR3 spans 11 residues. Trimming stripped 6 bases from V and 11 bases from J, with 14 bases between. In DNA form, the CDR3 reads TGTGCCAGCAGGGGGGCGGCTGAGGAGTACTTC. This sequence encodes CASRGAAEEYF. Looking up the rest from reference TRBV2 and TRBJ2-7 gives the full variable domain: EPEVTQTPSHQVTQMGQEVILRCVPISNHLYFYWYRQILGQKVEFLVSFYNNEISEKSEIFDDQFSVERPDGSNFTLKIRSTKLEDSAMYFCASRGAAEEYFGPGTRLTVT.

J is TRBJ1-1 and V is TRBV7-9, with D possibly being TRBD1 (6 bases). Trimming removed 3 bases from V and 0 bases from J, with 11 bases in between. Per germline, CDR1 SEHNR and CDR2 FQNEAQ (reference sequence). The CDR3 loop spans 15 amino acids. The CDR3 coding sequence is TGTGCCAGCAGCTTGAGTGGGACAATGAACACTGAAGCTTTCTTT. Protein product: CASSLSGTMNTEAFF.

The rearrangement links TRBV6-1 to TRBJ1-2, with D possibly TRBD1 on 6 matching bases. Trimming pared 7 bases from V and 5 bases from J, leaving 20 bases between. The CDR3 loop spans 15 amino acids. The germline CDR1 and CDR2 sequences are MNHNS and SASEGT. The CDR3 nucleotides are TGTGCCAGCACCCCAAGGGGGGGGAATGGGTATGGCTACACCTTC. Translating gives CASTPRGGNGYGYTF.

This clone showed up just once. This chain connects TRBV7-2 to TRBJ1-1; TRBD1 is a possible D gene (5 bases). The ends were cut back, 5 bases at V and 0 bases at J, with 13 bases in the middle. CDR3 length: 15 residues. Germline V gene data show CDR1 as SGHTA and CDR2 as FQGNSA. The CDR3 DNA sequence: TGTGCCAGCAGCCTTCAGGGAGGGGTGAACACTGAAGCTTTCTTT. Protein sequence: CASSLQGGVNTEAFF.

This clone showed up just once. The chain couples TRBV7-9 to TRBJ2-7; D is perhaps TRBD1 or TRBD2 (5 bases each). Deletions cut 3 bases from V and 0 bases from J, with 18 bases between. Per germline, CDR1 SEHNR and CDR2 FQNEAQ (reference sequence). The CDR3 loop spans 17 amino acids. CDR3 in amino acids: CASSFGGWGTSSYEQYV. The CDR3 region has the DNA TGTGCCAGCAGCTTTGGGGGTTGGGGCACTAGCTCCTACGAGCAGTACGTC.

The chain carries TRBV6-5 and TRBJ2-7, with D maybe TRBD2 (6 bases). This CDR3 has 14 amino acids. V was pared by 6 bases and J by 3 bases, with 15 bases between. Looked up from germline, CDR1 is MNHEY and CDR2 is SVGAGI. CDR3 protein: CASSVGRQGYEQYF. CDR3 DNA: TGTGCCAGCAGCGTAGGGAGGCAAGGCTACGAGCAGTACTTC.

This chain joins TRBV28 and TRBJ2-1, with 7 positions matching TRBD2. V lost 5 bases and J lost 12; bases outside the gene matches: 19. There are 16 residues in the CDR3. CDR1 is MDHEN, CDR2 SYDVKM, per germline. The CDR3 nucleotides read TGTGCCAGCAGTCCAGGGTACGGCGGGAGCCACGTGGGGCAGTTCTTC. Translating gives CASSPGYGGSHVGQFF. Complete variable domain (other parts from reference TRBV28 and TRBJ2-1): DVKVTQSSRYLVKRTGEKVFLECVQDMDHENMFWYRQDPGLGLRLIYFSYDVKMKEKGDIPEGYSVSREKKERFSLILESASTNQTSMYLCASSPGYGGSHVGQFFGPGTRLTVL.

The gene calls are TRBV5-1 and TRBJ2-1; 7 bases map to TRBD1. The CDR3 has 13 amino acids. The ends lost 4 bases at V and 10 bases at J; junction bases unmatched: 8. Per the germline V gene, CDR1 is SGHRS and CDR2 is YFSETQ. In DNA form, the CDR3 reads TGCGCCAGCAGCGCTGGGACAGCTTGGGAGCAGTTCTTC. This gives the protein CASSAGTAWEQFF.

This clone was detected once. The V gene is TRBV4-1, the J gene TRBJ1-3, with a weak D call TRBD1 (5 bases). The CDR3 has 18 residues. Per germline, CDR1 MGHRA and CDR2 YSYEKL. With 1 base removed from V and 2 bases from J, the gap between germline ends came to 18 bases. The CDR3 spells CASSQGRGRKRAGNTIYF. CDR3 sequence (DNA): TGCGCCAGCAGCCAAGGAAGGGGTAGAAAAAGGGCTGGAAACACCATATATTTT.

The chain has TRBV11-2 and TRBJ2-3; TRBD1 agrees at 8 bases. The CDR3 contains 15 residues. Germline V gene sequence: CDR1 SGHAT, CDR2 FQNNGV. The V and J ends lost 5 bases and 0 bases, in that order; junction bases with no gene match: 4. The DNA for the CDR3 is TGTGCCAGCAGCCTTTACAGGGGGAGCACAGATACGCAGTATTTT. Encoded protein: CASSLYRGSTDTQYF. The whole variable domain, filled in from reference TRBV11-2 and TRBJ2-3, reads EAGVAQSPRYKIIEKRQSVAFWCNPISGHATLYWYQQILGQGPKLLIQFQNNGVVDDSQLPKDRFSAERLKGVDSTLKIQPAKLEDSAVYLCASSLYRGSTDTQYFGPGTRLTVL.

The chain is built from TRBV7-3 and TRBJ1-1; no clear D. CDR1 is SGHTA, CDR2 FQGTGA, per germline. CDR3 length: 14 amino acids. The V end lost 6 bases, the J end lost 8 bases, and 19 bases lay between the germline ends. The CDR3 sequence: CASSRTGVPEEAFF. The DNA for the CDR3 is TGTGCCAGCAGTCGCACCGGGGTACCTGAGGAAGCTTTCTTT.

This CDR3 reads CASSDCGGLAGGDSSYEQYV. In DNA, the CDR3 is TGTGCCAGCAGTGACTGTGGGGGGCTAGCGGGGGGAGACAGCTCCTACGAGCAGTACGTC. The rearrangement joins TRBV6-4 to TRBJ2-7, with TRBD2 matching 11 bases. The V gene end was trimmed by 1 base and the J gene end by 0 bases; junction bases not matched to a gene: 14. Germline V lookup: CDR1 MRHNA, CDR2 SNTAGT. The CDR3 consists of 20 residues.